These T cell receptor beta chains were read from a single sample in a study of blood T cell repertoires in COVID-19. Profiled with immunoSEQ multiplex PCR; TCRdb holds only in-frame clones, not every one. The repertoire holds more than 80,000 clones, with less than 95% as singletons. Source material: peripheral blood. These TCRs come from a man between 18 and 35 years old with COVID-19, enrolled during active disease. The CDR3 runs from the conserved cysteine through the conserved F or W. D genes are given only for firm matches. Clone size, where shown, is once, few, many, or a class for clones that have expanded.

clone size,J gene,D gene,V gene,CDR3 DNA,CDR3 protein
.,TRBJ1-4,TRBD1,TRBV6-5,TGTGCCAGCAGTTACTCTGGCAGGGGGCACGAAAAACTGTTTTTT,CASSYSGRGHEKLFF
.,TRBJ2-7,TRBD1,TRBV14,TGTGCCAGCAGCCAAGTGGGACAGAGAGGGGGTACCTACGAGCAGTACTTC,CASSQVGQRGGTYEQYF
.,TRBJ2-7,TRBD2,TRBV5-1,TGCGCCAGCAGCTTGATGTCTACCCGGGGGGGCGAGCAGTACTTC,CASSLMSTRGGEQYF
.,TRBJ2-7,.,TRBV5-6,TGTGCCAGCAGCCCGCCAGGGGTATACTCCTACGAGCAGTACTTC,CASSPPGVYSYEQYF
.,TRBJ1-5,.,TRBV6-2/TRBV6-3,TGTGCCAGCAGTGCCGCGGCCTCCAATCAGCCCCAGCATTTT,CASSAAASNQPQHF
.,TRBJ1-5,TRBD1,TRBV27,TGTGCCAGCAGTTCCTCTACAGGGGGGAGCAATCAGCCCCAGCATTTT,CASSSSTGGSNQPQHF
.,TRBJ1-2,TRBD1,TRBV5-1,TGCGCCAGCAGCTCAGGACAGGGGCTCGACTATGGCTACACCTTC,CASSSGQGLDYGYTF
.,TRBJ2-1,.,TRBV7-6,TGTGCCAGCAGCTTACGGGTGGCTAGCGCTCGCCCGGACAATGAGCAGTTCTTC,CASSLRVASARPDNEQFF
.,TRBJ2-1,.,TRBV6-4,TGTGCCAGCAGTGAAAAAGCGGGCTCCTACAATGAGCAGTTCTTC,CASSEKAGSYNEQFF
.,TRBJ2-7,.,TRBV6-5,TGTGCCAGCAGCGTAGGGGGGGGTCCCTACGAGCAGTACTTC,CASSVGGGPYEQYF
.,TRBJ1-2,.,TRBV9,TGTGCCAGCAGCGCCAACAGGGAAACCATCTATGGCTACACCTTC,CASSANRETIYGYTF
.,TRBJ2-7,TRBD2,TRBV4-3,TGCGCCAGCAGCCAAGCTGTAGCGGGAGGCTACGAGCAGTACTTC,CASSQAVAGGYEQYF
.,TRBJ2-1,TRBD2,TRBV10-1,TGCGCCAGCTCCCCGACTAGCGGGGCCTACAATGAGCAGTTCTTC,CASSPTSGAYNEQFF
few,TRBJ1-2,.,TRBV20-1,TGCAGTGCTAGTTATCAGGTAGCTAACTATGGCTACACCTTC,CSASYQVANYGYTF
.,TRBJ1-5,TRBD1,TRBV5-8,TGTGCCAGCAGAACCCGTCGACAGGGAGGCAATCAGCCCCAGCATTTT,CASRTRRQGGNQPQHF
.,TRBJ2-7,TRBD1,TRBV5-1,TGCGCCAGCAGCTTTGAGCCAGGACAGGGGGCGGCCGAGCAGTACTTC,CASSFEPGQGAAEQYF
once,TRBJ1-2,TRBD1,TRBV7-9,TGTGCCAGCAGTGGGACAGGGGTCTTTGGCTACACCTTC,CASSGTGVFGYTF
few,TRBJ2-1,TRBD2,TRBV7-9,TGTGCCAGCAGCTTAGGGACTAGCGGGAATGAGCAGTTCTTC,CASSLGTSGNEQFF
.,TRBJ2-7,TRBD2,TRBV2,TGTGCCAGCAGTGAAGGGTTCGGACTAGCGATTTACGAGCAGTACTTC,CASSEGFGLAIYEQYF
.,TRBJ1-2,.,TRBV5-6,TGTGCCAGCAGCTTAGGTTGGGAGACAAACTATGGCTACACCTTC,CASSLGWETNYGYTF
.,TRBJ2-5,.,TRBV5-1,TGCGCCAGCAGCCGAGAAGGGGATGCGTGGGAGACCCAGTACTTC,CASSREGDAWETQYF
.,TRBJ2-5,.,TRBV28,TGTGCCAGCAGGGGAGGGGGTCGCGAGACCCAGTACTTC,CASRGGGRETQYF
.,TRBJ2-7,TRBD2,TRBV9,TGTGCCAGCAGCGTAGGAAATCTAGCGGGAGGGCCTCTCGACGAGCAGTACTTC,CASSVGNLAGGPLDEQYF
.,TRBJ2-1,TRBD2,TRBV10-3,TGTGCCATCAGTGAGGGGGCTAGCGGGTTCTCCTACAATGAGCAGTTCTTC,CAISEGASGFSYNEQFF
.,TRBJ2-1,TRBD1,TRBV7-2,TGTGCCAGCAGCTTAGGAGAAGGGACAGATCAGTTCTTC,CASSLGEGTDQFF
.,TRBJ2-1,TRBD1,TRBV6-5,TGTGCCAGCAGCCCAGACAGGGGGTGGAATGAGCAGTTCTTC,CASSPDRGWNEQFF
.,TRBJ2-5,.,TRBV3-1/TRBV3-2,TGTGCCAGCAGCCAAGAGGACAGCCAAGAGACCCAGTACTTC,CASSQEDSQETQYF
.,TRBJ2-2,.,TRBV6-4,TGTGCCAGCAAGGGCCCCCAAAGGGCCGACCGGGGAGCTGTTTTT,CASKGPQRADRGAVF
.,TRBJ2-7,TRBD1,TRBV27,TGTGCCAGCAGCCCCGGGACAGGGGGATACGAGCAGTACTTC,CASSPGTGGYEQYF
.,TRBJ2-5,.,TRBV11-2,TGTGCCAGCAGCTTAGTAAGGAGGCAAGAGACCCAGTACTTC,CASSLVRRQETQYF
.,TRBJ2-5,TRBD2,TRBV27,TGTGCCAGCAGTTTGGTAGCGGGAGAGACCCAGTACTTC,CASSLVAGETQYF
.,TRBJ2-3,.,TRBV5-6,TGTGCCAGCAGCCGATACTCTAGCACAGATACGCAGTATTTT,CASSRYSSTDTQYF
.,TRBJ2-1,TRBD1,TRBV6-2/TRBV6-3,TGTGCCAGCAGTCGACAGGGTGGTGAGCAGTTCTTC,CASSRQGGEQFF
.,TRBJ2-7,.,TRBV6-5,TGTGCCAGCACTTCCCGCTACGAGCAGTACTTC,CASTSRYEQYF
.,TRBJ2-1,TRBD1,TRBV11-3,TGTGCCAGCAGCTCAAATCCCGGGACAGGTTTTGGAAATGAGCAGTTCTTC,CASSSNPGTGFGNEQFF
.,TRBJ1-2,.,TRBV28,TGTGCCAGCAGTTCTATCGGGGGGGACTACTCCTCCTATGGCTACACCTTC,CASSSIGGDYSSYGYTF
.,TRBJ2-1,TRBD2,TRBV19,TGTGCCAGTAGTCCGGGACTAGCGGACAATGAGCAGTTCTTC,CASSPGLADNEQFF
.,TRBJ2-1,.,TRBV11-2,TGTGCCAGCAGCTTTAGGGAGCCGGGGTACAATGAGCAGTTCTTC,CASSFREPGYNEQFF
.,TRBJ2-2,.,TRBV4-3,TGCGCCAGCAGCCTGGGACTCCTCACCGGGGAGCTGTTTTTT,CASSLGLLTGELFF
.,TRBJ2-1,TRBD2,TRBV20-1,TGCAGTGCTAGTCTAGCGGGAACCTCCTACAATGAGCAGTTCTTC,CSASLAGTSYNEQFF
.,TRBJ1-5,TRBD1,TRBV6-5,TGTGCCAGCAGTTGGGGACAGGGAGATCAGCCCCAGCATTTT,CASSWGQGDQPQHF
.,TRBJ1-6,.,TRBV28,TGTGCCAGCAGCCCGACAGAAACCTATAATTCACCCCTCCACTTT,CASSPTETYNSPLHF
once,TRBJ1-2,TRBD1,TRBV11-2,TGTGCCAGCAGCGTGACAGGGTTCCCTGGCTACACCTTC,CASSVTGFPGYTF
.,TRBJ2-1,.,TRBV6-1,TGTGCCAGCAGTGACACAGGGATGAATGAGCAGTTCTTC,CASSDTGMNEQFF
.,TRBJ2-1,TRBD2,TRBV13,TGTGCCAGCAGCACGGGACTAGCCCCTGAGAAGTTCTACAATGAGCAGTTCTTC,CASSTGLAPEKFYNEQFF
.,TRBJ1-2,.,TRBV2,TGTGCCACAAAATCTAACTATGGCTACACCTTC,CATKSNYGYTF
.,TRBJ1-1,.,TRBV9,TGTGCCAGCAGCGGCGGCAGGAACACTGAAGCTTTCTTT,CASSGGRNTEAFF